The entry below gives a single T cell receptor beta chain sequence along with its context. The entry originates in a study of blood T cell repertoires in COVID-19. Looking at the study overall: The United States, Italy and Spain supplied acute and convalescent COVID-19 samples. From T cells, B-cell-depleted T cells, or PBMCs came the material, which was cDNA or gDNA.

CDR3 length: 14 amino acids. CDR1 is KGHSH and CDR2 is LQKENI in the germline V gene. V dropped 3 bases and J dropped 0 bases, with 8 bases sitting between them. Clones were sequenced by immunoSEQ multiplex PCR, and TCRdb holds only the in-frame ones, with some missing. The repertoire consists of 120,000 or so clones, with roughly 85% occurring once and the leading ten covering roughly 6.7%. Sequences were obtained from peripheral blood. The V call is TRBV18, the J call TRBJ1-1; D is unresolved. This clonotype originated in a man older than 75 with active or convalescent COVID-19. As DNA, the CDR3 is TGTGCCAGCTCACCTGAGAGAGTGAACACTGAAGCTTTCTTT. Its protein product is CASSPERVNTEAFF.